This T cell receptor beta chain was observed in a study of T cells in Graves' hyperthyroidism and ophthalmopathy. Notes on the study in general: Most clonotypes expanded in the thyroid (above 0.001) were also present in blood.

The CDR3 regions of TCR beta were amplified from RNA transcripts. First-round RT-PCR of the TCR CDR3 relied on the HTBI primer set. TCRdb itself ran the multiplex PCR reads through MiXCR, one entry per CDR3 protein. The sample has nearly 750,000 distinct CDR3 sequences, about 35% seen once. A few counts support this clonotype. Its antigen is still unknown. PBMCs came from 7.5 to 10 ml fresh peripheral blood. This CDR3 contains 15 residues. V shed 5 bases, J shed 3 bases, and the junction held 7 bases outside the gene matches. Germline assignment: CDR1 MDHEN and CDR2 SYDVKM. This chain connects TRBV28 to TRBJ1-5; 7 nucleotides agree with TRBD1. The source is a woman aged 35 to 49 with Graves' hyperthyroidism. Sequencing used blood. CDR3 sequence: CASSPPGGNNQPQHF. CDR3 sequence (DNA): TGTGCCAGCAGTCCCCCAGGGGGAAACAATCAGCCCCAGCATTTT.